The 32 T cell receptor beta chains in this list originate from one sample, sequenced in a study of siplizumab effects on memory and regulatory T cells. Here immunoSEQ multiplex PCR was the method, and the copy in TCRdb shows in-frame clones only, minus some. The sample records just under 85,000 clones, 87% being singletons. The sample consisted of Tregs sorted from blood. These TCRs come from a human donor in good health.

This chain uses TRBV30 with TRBJ2-1; TRBD2 matches 7 bases. The CDR3 has 16 amino acids. The V gene's germline CDR1 is GTSNPN and CDR2 SVGIG (reference sequence). After removal of 0 bases from V and 9 bases from J, the junction contained 14 bases not matched to a gene. The CDR3 region has the DNA TGTGCCTGGAGTGTAAGGCTAGCGGTGCTAAGGGGTGAGCAGTTCTTC. It yields the protein CAWSVRLAVLRGEQFF.

The V and J genes are TRBV5-6 and TRBJ1-2, with 8 bases matching TRBD1. Germline CDR1 and CDR2: SGHDT and YYEEEE. The CDR3 has 14 residues. Trimming removed 0 bases from V and 4 bases from J; junction bases left unmatched: 2. CDR3 in DNA: TGTGCCAGCAGCTTGGGGCAGGGGGCCTATGGCTACACCTTC. Its protein product is CASSLGQGAYGYTF. Full variable domain (remainder filled in from reference TRBV5-6 and TRBJ1-2): DAGVTQSPTHLIKTRGQQVTLRCSPKSGHDTVSWYQQALGQGPQFIFQYYEEEERQRGNFPDRFSGHQFPNYSSELNVNALLLGDSALYLCASSLGQGAYGYTFGSGTRLTVV.

V and J are TRBV5-1 and TRBJ2-7; D assignment may be TRBD1 or TRBD2 (5 bases each). V was cut by 0 bases and J by 3 bases, with 13 bases left in between. Germline loops: CDR1 SGHRS, CDR2 YFSETQ. This CDR3 region has 15 residues. The chain's CDR3 is CASSLVVGAHYEQYF. The CDR3 DNA reads as TGCGCCAGCAGCTTGGTGGTCGGGGCTCACTACGAGCAGTACTTC.

This clone occurred once. The rearrangement links TRBV27 to TRBJ2-1; 8 bases agree with TRBD1. The CDR3 loop spans 15 amino acids. Germline CDR1 MNHEY, CDR2 SMNVEV (reference sequence). Trimming removed 7 bases from V and 4 bases from J; junction bases left unmatched: 9. CDR3 in DNA: TGTGCCAGCACCTATGGCAGGGGGCGTTACAATGAGCAGTTCTTC. This encodes CASTYGRGRYNEQFF.

The rearrangement uses TRBV6-5 and TRBJ2-7; 9 bases are a match to TRBD2. Germline V CDR1 and CDR2: MNHEY, SVGAGI. This CDR3 contains 14 residues. Trimming at V came to 7 bases and at J to 2 bases, leaving 6 bases not matched to a gene. The CDR3: CASIGLARTYEQYF. The CDR3 nucleotides read TGTGCCAGCATCGGACTAGCGAGGACCTACGAGCAGTACTTC.

This sequence joins TRBV7-6 and TRBJ1-1; TRBD1 matches at 9 bases. The CDR3 consists of 15 residues. With 5 bases clipped from V and 0 bases from J, the junction kept 4 bases outside the gene matches. From germline, CDR1 is SGHVS and CDR2 FNYEAQ. In nucleotides, the CDR3 is TGTGCCAGCAGCCGCGGGACAGGGTTGAACACTGAAGCTTTCTTT. This encodes CASSRGTGLNTEAFF.

The chain has TRBV9 and TRBJ1-4, with 11 bases identical to TRBD1. The CDR3 length is 16 residues. J gave up 7 bases and V 3 bases, and 8 bases lay outside the gene matches. In germline, CDR1 is SGDLS, CDR2 YYNGEE. The DNA for the CDR3 is TGTGCCAGCAGCGCCCGGACAGGGGGCGGGGGTGAAAAACTGTTTTTT. Its protein product is CASSARTGGGGEKLFF.

This clone was seen more than once but under ten times. CDR3 region: CASSSSLGGGLTDTQYF. The CDR3 DNA reads as TGCGCCAGCAGCTCGTCCTTGGGCGGGGGGCTCACAGATACGCAGTATTTT. This chain links TRBV5-1 with TRBJ2-3, with 8 bases matching TRBD2. V lost 3 bases to trimming and J lost 2 bases; unmatched junction nucleotides: 11. This CDR3 is built from 17 residues. Germline-derived CDR1 and CDR2 are SGHRS and YFSETQ.

A single count supports this clone. V is TRBV5-6 and J is TRBJ2-6; no reliable D call. Germline V gene sequence: CDR1 SGHDT, CDR2 YYEEEE. V lost 4 bases and J 0 bases, leaving 8 bases between the germline ends. CDR3 length: 15 amino acids. The CDR3 coding sequence is TGTGCCAGCAGCCCCGCCCCCTCTGGGGCCAACGTCCTGACTTTC. This sequence encodes CASSPAPSGANVLTF.

The chain combines TRBV11-2 with TRBJ2-5, with 8 bases matching TRBD2. Germline trimming cut 5 bases from V and 5 bases from J; bases unmatched to any gene: 13. The CDR3 extends over 16 amino acids. Per the germline V gene, CDR1 is SGHAT and CDR2 is FQNNGV. The CDR3 protein is CASSNTLRGARETQYF. Here the CDR3 DNA reads TGTGCCAGCAGCAATACTCTGCGGGGGGCGAGGGAGACCCAGTACTTC.

The chain links TRBV5-4 to TRBJ2-6; D gene uncertain. Germline V gene data show CDR1 as SGHNT and CDR2 as YYREEE (reference sequence). The CDR3 loop spans 17 amino acids. V lost 0 bases, J lost 0 bases, and 10 bases lay in between. CDR3 residues: CASSLAGRISGANVLTF. The DNA for the CDR3 is TGTGCCAGCAGCTTGGCGGGTCGGATCTCTGGGGCCAACGTCCTGACTTTC.

V gene TRBV4-2 combines with J gene TRBJ2-5, with no clear D. This CDR3 has 14 residues. CDR1 LGHNA and CDR2 YNFKEQ come from the germline V gene. The V end lost 0 bases, the J end lost 2 bases, and 7 bases lay between the germline ends. Here the CDR3 DNA reads TGTGCCAGCAGCCAAGATCTTGGGCAAGAGACCCAGTACTTC. This gives the protein CASSQDLGQETQYF.

The chain links TRBV5-5 to TRBJ1-5; D might be TRBD1 (6 bases). The germline V and J ends were trimmed by 4 bases and 3 bases, with 17 bases remaining between them. This CDR3 is built from 16 residues. From germline, CDR1 is SGHKS and CDR2 YYEKEE (reference sequence). CDR3 loop: CASSEDSVYDNQPQHF. The CDR3 DNA reads as TGTGCCAGCAGCGAGGACAGTGTTTATGACAATCAGCCCCAGCATTTT.

The rearrangement joins TRBV11-1 to TRBJ1-2; the D gene is possibly TRBD1 (6 bases). The V end lost 5 bases, the J end lost 4 bases, and 14 bases lay between the germline ends. CDR1 is SGHAT and CDR2 is FQDESV in the germline V gene (reference sequence). This CDR3 comprises 14 residues. CDR3 sequence: CASSPEGVGYGYTF. In nucleotides, the CDR3 is TGTGCCAGCAGCCCAGAGGGGGTTGGCTATGGCTACACCTTC.

This clone was detected only once. J is TRBJ2-5 and V is TRBV5-1; 11 bases map to TRBD1. The CDR3 contains 17 residues. Per germline, CDR1 SGHRS and CDR2 YFSETQ. V trimming: 3 bases; J trimming: 1 base; junction bases outside the gene matches: 8. This CDR3 is CASSSGTGGMIQETQYF. CDR3 DNA sequence: TGCGCCAGCAGCTCAGGGACAGGGGGTATGATCCAAGAGACCCAGTACTTC. Drawing the rest from reference TRBV5-1 and TRBJ2-5, the complete variable domain is KAGVTQTPRYLIKTRGQQVTLSCSPISGHRSVSWYQQTPGQGLQFLFEYFSETQRNKGNFPGRFSGRQFSNSRSEMNVSTLELGDSALYLCASSSGTGGMIQETQYFGPGTRLLVL.

The V gene is TRBV5-1, the J gene TRBJ2-1, with TRBD1 identical over 11 bases. V trimming: 2 bases; J trimming: 8 bases; junction bases outside the gene matches: 6. Germline CDR1 SGHRS, CDR2 YFSETQ. This CDR3 has 15 residues. CDR3 sequence reads: CASSFIGQGAYEQFF. CDR3 bases: TGCGCCAGCAGCTTTATTGGACAGGGGGCATATGAGCAGTTCTTC.

The V gene is TRBV27, the J gene TRBJ2-5; D assignment may be TRBD1 or TRBD2 (5 bases each). V was trimmed by 5 bases and J by 6 bases, leaving 19 bases between them. This CDR3 is built from 15 residues. Germline values: CDR1 MNHEY, CDR2 SMNVEV (reference sequence). CDR3 coding DNA: TGTGCCAGCAGTCGACGTGAGGGACCCACGAAGACCCAGTACTTC. This codes for CASSRREGPTKTQYF.

This clone has only one observation. The CDR3 DNA follows: TGTGCCATCAGTGAGTCGATACAGTACTACGAGCAGTACTTC. Amino acids: CAISESIQYYEQYF. The chain has TRBV10-3 and TRBJ2-7, with D hard to call. The CDR3 extends over 14 amino acids. The ends were cut back, 0 bases at V and 3 bases at J, with 9 bases in the middle. Germline V CDR1 and CDR2: ENHRY, SYGVKD.

CDR3 sequence: CASRIRRGYGDTEAFF. Written as DNA, the CDR3 is TGTGCCAGCAGGATCCGCAGGGGGTATGGGGACACTGAAGCTTTCTTT. This rearrangement joins TRBV7-9 to TRBJ1-1; 7 nucleotides agree with TRBD1. The CDR3 sequence is 16 residues long. The V and J ends lost 6 bases and 3 bases, in that order; junction bases with no gene match: 13. CDR1 and CDR2 (germline): SEHNR, FQNEAQ (reference sequence).

This clone has a single count. The chain joins TRBV5-1 to TRBJ1-2; 7 positions match TRBD1. The CDR3 totals 12 residues. Germline values: CDR1 SGHRS, CDR2 YFSETQ. With V trimmed by 2 bases and J by 8 bases, 3 bases remained unmatched. The CDR3, as DNA: TGCGCCAGCAGCTTTACAGGGGTAGGCTACACCTTC. It is translated as CASSFTGVGYTF.

This chain links TRBV5-1 with TRBJ1-1, with unresolved D. The CDR3 spans 14 residues. CDR1 is SGHRS and CDR2 is YFSETQ in the germline V gene. The V end lost 4 bases, the J end lost 1 base, and 11 bases lay between the germline ends. For the CDR3, the DNA is TGCGCCAGCAGCCCCGGGCTGCCGAACACTGAAGCTTTCTTT. Amino acids: CASSPGLPNTEAFF.

This chain joins TRBV7-3 and TRBJ2-7; D is uncertain. From germline, CDR1 is SGHTA and CDR2 FQGTGA. This CDR3 has 11 residues. V was clipped by 2 bases and J by 7 bases, with 6 bases between them. The CDR3 coding sequence is TGTGCCAGCAGCTTAGGCAGGGAGCAGTACTTC. Amino acid sequence: CASSLGREQYF.

This chain connects TRBV10-3 to TRBJ2-7; either TRBD1 or TRBD2 may supply D (5 bases each). V lost 6 bases, J lost 2 bases, and 14 bases lay in between. This CDR3 contains 14 residues. Germline V gene sequence: CDR1 ENHRY, CDR2 SYGVKD. The CDR3: CAIRLGQGAYEQYF. DNA for the CDR3: TGTGCCATCAGGCTGGGGCAGGGAGCCTACGAGCAGTACTTC.

The genes are TRBV2 and TRBJ1-5, with 8 bases lining up with TRBD1. The CDR3 spans 14 residues. Trimming cost V 7 bases and J 5 bases; bases outside gene matches: 7. Germline V lookup: CDR1 SNHLY, CDR2 FYNNEI. This chain's CDR3 is CASKLDRADQPQHF. CDR3 nucleotide sequence: TGTGCCAGCAAGTTGGACAGGGCGGATCAGCCCCAGCATTTT. Full variable domain (rest looked up from reference TRBV2 and TRBJ1-5): EPEVTQTPSHQVTQMGQEVILRCVPISNHLYFYWYRQILGQKVEFLVSFYNNEISEKSEIFDDQFSVERPDGSNFTLKIRSTKLEDSAMYFCASKLDRADQPQHFGDGTRLSIL.

The table lists this clone with a few counts. The rearrangement links TRBV6-5 to TRBJ1-6, with unresolved D. Germline lookup yields CDR1 MNHEY and CDR2 SVGAGI. V gave up 9 bases and J gave up 8 bases, with 8 bases separating them. The CDR3 runs 11 residues. The CDR3 loop is CASGYDSPLHF. The CDR3 DNA is TGTGCCAGTGGATATGATTCACCCCTCCACTTT.

The chain is built from TRBV6-6 and TRBJ1-2; a possible D gene is TRBD1 (5 bases). Germline assignment: CDR1 MNHNY and CDR2 SVGAGI (reference sequence). This CDR3 comprises 15 residues. The V and J ends lost 7 bases and 4 bases respectively, with 19 bases between them. The CDR3 DNA follows: TGTGCCAGCACCAATGTTGGGGGGGACGCCTATGGCTACACCTTC. Protein product: CASTNVGGDAYGYTF.

The V call is TRBV6-5, the J call TRBJ1-1; a possible D gene is TRBD1 (6 bases). The germline V and J ends were trimmed by 8 bases and 5 bases, with 15 bases remaining between them. Germline V lookup: CDR1 MNHEY, CDR2 SVGAGI. This CDR3 has 13 residues. The CDR3 DNA reads as TGTGCCAGCTTTTCTCAGGGGCGGACTGAAGCTTTCTTT. This gives the protein CASFSQGRTEAFF.

This chain connects TRBV6-1 to TRBJ1-4, with a possible D match to TRBD1 (6 bases). The CDR3 sequence is 15 residues long. The germline V and J ends were trimmed by 5 bases and 11 bases, with 21 bases remaining between them. CDR1 and CDR2 from the germline V gene are MNHNS and SASEGT. Here the CDR3 reads CASSPQGRGIEKLFF. In nucleotides, the CDR3 is TGTGCCAGCAGTCCCCAGGGGAGGGGGATCGAGAAACTGTTTTTT.

J is TRBJ1-2 and V is TRBV7-2, with 7 bases matching TRBD1. With V trimmed by 1 base and J by 8 bases, 4 bases remained unmatched. CDR3 length: 13 residues. Germline V gives CDR1 SGHTA, CDR2 FQGNSA. The CDR3 nucleotides read TGTGCCAGCAGCTTAGGACAGGGTGGGGGCTACACCTTC. It is translated as CASSLGQGGGYTF.

This clone was observed a single time. The chain links TRBV5-6 to TRBJ1-1; possible D gene TRBD1, 5 bases. The germline V and J ends were trimmed by 1 base and 4 bases, with 11 bases remaining between them. The CDR3 is made up of 14 amino acids. From germline, CDR1 is SGHDT and CDR2 YYEEEE. The CDR3 sequence: CASSLKGLSTEAFF. The CDR3 region has the DNA TGTGCCAGCAGCTTGAAGGGGCTTAGCACTGAAGCTTTCTTT.

The J gene is TRBJ1-2, the V gene TRBV5-8, with D uncertain. V lost 3 bases, J lost 4 bases, and 16 bases lay in between. CDR1 is SGHTS and CDR2 is YDEGEE in the germline V gene. CDR3 length: 15 amino acids. The CDR3 here is CASSWTPSTLYGYTF. For the CDR3, the DNA is TGTGCCAGCAGCTGGACCCCCAGCACACTCTATGGCTACACCTTC. Supplemented by reference TRBV5-8 and TRBJ1-2, the full variable domain reads EAGVTQSPTHLIKTRGQQATLRCSPISGHTSVYWYQQALGLGLQFLLWYDEGEERNRGNFPPRFSGRQFPNYSSELNVNALELEDSALYLCASSWTPSTLYGYTFGSGTRLTVV.

This clone was detected only once. The chain links TRBV6-6 to TRBJ1-4; TRBD1 is a possible D gene (6 bases). Germline V gene lookup returns CDR1 MNHNY and CDR2 SVGAGI (reference sequence). With 6 bases removed from V and 7 bases from J, the gap between germline ends came to 12 bases. The length of the CDR3 is 13 residues. CDR3 in DNA: TGTGCCAGCAGAAAACAGGGTCGTGAAAAACTGTTTTTT. It encodes CASRKQGREKLFF.